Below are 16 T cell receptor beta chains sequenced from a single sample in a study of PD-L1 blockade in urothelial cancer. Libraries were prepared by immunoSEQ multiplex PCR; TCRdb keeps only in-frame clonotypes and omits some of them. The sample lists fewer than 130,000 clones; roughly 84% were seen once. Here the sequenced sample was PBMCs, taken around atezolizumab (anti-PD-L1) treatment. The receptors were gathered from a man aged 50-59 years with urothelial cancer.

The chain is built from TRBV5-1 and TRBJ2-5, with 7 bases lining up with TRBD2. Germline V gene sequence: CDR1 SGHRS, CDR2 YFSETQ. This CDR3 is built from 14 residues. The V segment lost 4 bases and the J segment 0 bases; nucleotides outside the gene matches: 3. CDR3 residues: CASSPGTNQETQYF. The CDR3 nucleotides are TGCGCCAGCAGCCCAGGGACTAACCAAGAGACCCAGTACTTC.

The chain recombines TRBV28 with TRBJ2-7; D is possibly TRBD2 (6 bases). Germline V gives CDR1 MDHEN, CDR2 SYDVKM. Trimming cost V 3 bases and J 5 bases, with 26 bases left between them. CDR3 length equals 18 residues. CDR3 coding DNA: TGTGCCAGCAGTTTTGCCAATGTGCGGCGGGATCCTCGGGACGAGCAGTACTTC. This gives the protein CASSFANVRRDPRDEQYF.

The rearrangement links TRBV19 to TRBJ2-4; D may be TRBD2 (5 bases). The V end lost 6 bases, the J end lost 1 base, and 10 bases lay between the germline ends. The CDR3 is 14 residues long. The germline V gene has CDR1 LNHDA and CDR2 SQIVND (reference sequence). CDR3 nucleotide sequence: TGTGCCAGTAGCCAACTAGTTGCCAAAAACATTCAGTACTTC. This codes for CASSQLVAKNIQYF. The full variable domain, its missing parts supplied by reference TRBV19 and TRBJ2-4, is DGGITQSPKYLFRKEGQNVTLSCEQNLNHDAMYWYRQDPGQGLRLIYYSQIVNDFQKGDIAEGYSVSREKKESFPLTVTSAQKNPTAFYLCASSQLVAKNIQYFGAGTRLSVL.

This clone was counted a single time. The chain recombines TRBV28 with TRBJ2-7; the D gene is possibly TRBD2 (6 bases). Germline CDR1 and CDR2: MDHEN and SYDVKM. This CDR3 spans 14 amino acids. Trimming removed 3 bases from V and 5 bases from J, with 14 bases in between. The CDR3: CASSFGGLVNEQYF. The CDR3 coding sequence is TGTGCCAGCAGTTTTGGGGGGTTGGTGAACGAGCAGTACTTC.

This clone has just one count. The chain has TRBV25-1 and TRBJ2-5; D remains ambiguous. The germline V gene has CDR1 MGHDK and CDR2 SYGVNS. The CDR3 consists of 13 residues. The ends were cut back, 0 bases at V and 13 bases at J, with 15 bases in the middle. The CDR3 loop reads CASSEYSTASTYF. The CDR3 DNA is TGTGCCAGCAGTGAATATTCAACAGCCAGTACGTACTTC.

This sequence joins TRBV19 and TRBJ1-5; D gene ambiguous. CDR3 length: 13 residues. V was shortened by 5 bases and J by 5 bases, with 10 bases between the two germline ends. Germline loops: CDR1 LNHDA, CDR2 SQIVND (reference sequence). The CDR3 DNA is TGTGCCAGTAGTTCTTACAGTGATCAGCCCCAGCATTTT. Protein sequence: CASSSYSDQPQHF. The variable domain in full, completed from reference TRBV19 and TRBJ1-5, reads DGGITQSPKYLFRKEGQNVTLSCEQNLNHDAMYWYRQDPGQGLRLIYYSQIVNDFQKGDIAEGYSVSREKKESFPLTVTSAQKNPTAFYLCASSSYSDQPQHFGDGTRLSIL.

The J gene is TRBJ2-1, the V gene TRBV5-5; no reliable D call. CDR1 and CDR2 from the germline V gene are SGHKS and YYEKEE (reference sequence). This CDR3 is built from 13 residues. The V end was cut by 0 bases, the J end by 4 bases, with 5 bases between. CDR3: CASSLDRYNEQFF. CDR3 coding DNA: TGTGCCAGCAGCTTGGACAGATACAATGAGCAGTTCTTC.

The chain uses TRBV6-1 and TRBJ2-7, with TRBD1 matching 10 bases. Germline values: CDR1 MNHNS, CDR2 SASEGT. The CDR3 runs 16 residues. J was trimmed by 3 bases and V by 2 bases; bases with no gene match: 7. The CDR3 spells CASSEQGTGAYYEQYF. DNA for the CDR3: TGTGCCAGCAGTGAACAGGGGACAGGGGCCTACTACGAGCAGTACTTC.

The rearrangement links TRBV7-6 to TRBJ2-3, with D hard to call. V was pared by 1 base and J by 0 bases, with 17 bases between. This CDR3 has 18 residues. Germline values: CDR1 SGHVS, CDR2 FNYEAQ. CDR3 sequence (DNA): TGTGCCAGCAGCTTAGGGGCCAGTTCGCCTGTTAGCACAGATACGCAGTATTTT. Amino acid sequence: CASSLGASSPVSTDTQYF.

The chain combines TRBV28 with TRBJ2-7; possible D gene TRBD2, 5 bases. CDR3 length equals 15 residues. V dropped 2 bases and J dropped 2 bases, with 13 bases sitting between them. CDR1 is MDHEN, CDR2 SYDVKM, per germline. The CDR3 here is CASSLVSAPTYEQYF. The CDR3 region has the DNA TGTGCCAGCAGTTTAGTTAGCGCGCCAACCTACGAGCAGTACTTC.

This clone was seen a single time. CDR3 loop: CASRLGTSGNTIYF. DNA of the CDR3: TGTGCCAGCAGATTGGGGACATCTGGAAACACCATATATTTT. V usage is TRBV6-5 and J usage is TRBJ1-3, with D maybe TRBD1 (6 bases). The CDR3 extends over 14 amino acids. V was clipped by 6 bases and J by 1 base, with 10 bases between them. CDR1 is MNHEY and CDR2 is SVGAGI in the germline V gene.

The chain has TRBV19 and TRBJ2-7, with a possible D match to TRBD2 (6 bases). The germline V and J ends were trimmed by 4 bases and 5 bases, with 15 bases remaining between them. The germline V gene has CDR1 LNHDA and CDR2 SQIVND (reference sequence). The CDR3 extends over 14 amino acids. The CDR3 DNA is TGTGCCAGTAGTAAAAGGACGGAGGGGCACGAGCAGTACTTC. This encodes CASSKRTEGHEQYF.

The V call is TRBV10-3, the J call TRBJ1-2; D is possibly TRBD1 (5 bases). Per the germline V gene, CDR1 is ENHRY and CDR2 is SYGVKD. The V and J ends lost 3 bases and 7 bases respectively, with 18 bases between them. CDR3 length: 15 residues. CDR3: CAISDHRLVETGYTF. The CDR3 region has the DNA TGTGCCATCAGTGATCACAGGCTAGTTGAAACTGGCTACACCTTC.

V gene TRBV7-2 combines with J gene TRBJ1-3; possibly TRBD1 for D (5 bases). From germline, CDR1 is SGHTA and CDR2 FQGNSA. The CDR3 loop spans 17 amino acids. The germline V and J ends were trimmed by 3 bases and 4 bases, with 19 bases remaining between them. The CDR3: CASSLGHMGLKGNTIYF. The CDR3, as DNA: TGTGCCAGCAGCTTGGGCCACATGGGGCTTAAAGGAAACACCATATATTTT.

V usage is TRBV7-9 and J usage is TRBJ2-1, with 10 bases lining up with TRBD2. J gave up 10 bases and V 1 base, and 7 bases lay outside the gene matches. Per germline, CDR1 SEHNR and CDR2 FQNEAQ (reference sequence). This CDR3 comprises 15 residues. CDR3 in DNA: TGTGCCAGCAGCTTAGTGTCTAGCGGGAGTGGGGAGCAGTTCTTC. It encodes CASSLVSSGSGEQFF.

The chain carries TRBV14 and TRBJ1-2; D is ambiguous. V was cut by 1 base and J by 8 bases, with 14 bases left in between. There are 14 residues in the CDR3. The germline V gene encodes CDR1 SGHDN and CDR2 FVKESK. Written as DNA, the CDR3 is TGTGCCAGCAGCCAAGTCCCCAGAAACATCGGCTACACCTTC. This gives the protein CASSQVPRNIGYTF. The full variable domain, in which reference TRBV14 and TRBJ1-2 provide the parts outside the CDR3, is EAGVTQFPSHSVIEKGQTVTLRCDPISGHDNLYWYRRVMGKEIKFLLHFVKESKQDESGMPNNRFLAERTGGTYSTLKVQPAELEDSGVYFCASSQVPRNIGYTFGSGTRLTVV.